This TCR beta chain was identified during a study of blood T cell repertoires in COVID-19. Looking at the study overall: Some COVID-19 samples were acute and others convalescent; all came from the United States, Italy and Spain. Sources were T cells, B-cell-depleted T cells, or PBMCs; the material itself was cDNA or gDNA.

In the original analysis: It was from reference gene primer amplification that nucleated cell counts were estimated. Sequencing was performed with immunoSEQ multiplex PCR; in TCRdb, only in-frame clones are kept and a portion is missing. V and J calls and clone size are as listed in that table; D and trimming were resolved from the DNA. The table includes a few hundred thousand clones, about 86% detected once. Trimming pared 0 bases from V and 4 bases from J, leaving 6 bases between. This CDR3 has 13 amino acids. Looked up from germline, CDR1 is WNHNN and CDR2 is SYGVQD (reference sequence). The chain employs TRBV10-1 and TRBJ1-1; D might be TRBD1 (5 bases). Input material: peripheral blood. This receptor was obtained from a man aged 50-60 years with active or convalescent COVID-19. This CDR3 reads CASSESGATEAFF. As DNA, the CDR3 is TGCGCCAGCAGTGAGTCAGGGGCCACTGAAGCTTTCTTT.